The 9 T cell receptor beta chains presented below share a single source sample, sequenced in a study of OX40 agonist ivuxolimab in advanced cancers. The protocol was immunoSEQ multiplex PCR, while the TCRdb copy is restricted to in-frame clones and leaves out a portion. The sample lists around 62,000 clones, around 80% occurring once. The material sequenced was CD4+ or CD8+ T cells sorted from blood, taken in a trial of the OX40 agonist ivuxolimab. The origin of the receptors is an adult with an advanced solid tumor such as melanoma, head and neck, liver or kidney cancer.

J is TRBJ2-1 and V is TRBV6-1; 12 nucleotides line up with TRBD2. Losses at the gene ends were 4 bases for V and 3 bases for J; bases not matched to a gene: 1. The germline CDR1 and CDR2 sequences are MNHNS and SASEGT. This CDR3 contains 15 residues. This chain's CDR3 is CASSAGLAGYNEQFF. CDR3 nucleotides: TGTGCCAGCAGTGCGGGACTAGCGGGCTACAATGAGCAGTTCTTC.

The chain combines TRBV9 with TRBJ2-2; D possibly corresponds to TRBD1 (6 bases). The V end lost 3 bases, the J end lost 2 bases, and 11 bases lay between the germline ends. Germline V lookup: CDR1 SGDLS, CDR2 YYNGEE. CDR3 length equals 15 residues. CDR3 loop: CASSEGHRNTGELFF. The CDR3 DNA follows: TGTGCCAGCAGCGAGGGACACCGAAACACCGGGGAGCTGTTTTTT.

CDR3 region: CATSQGAKSETQYF. CDR3 in DNA: TGTGCCACCTCCCAGGGGGCCAAGAGCGAGACCCAGTACTTC. This rearrangement joins TRBV6-6 to TRBJ2-5; 8 positions agree with TRBD1. J gave up 5 bases and V 10 bases, and 12 bases lay outside the gene matches. The germline CDR1 and CDR2 sequences are MNHNY and SVGAGI (reference sequence). CDR3 length: 14 amino acids.

This clone was detected only a few times. The CDR3 DNA sequence: TGTGCCAGCAGGGGAAACAGGGGGCCTAGTTCGGATACGCAGTATTTT. Translation gives CASRGNRGPSSDTQYF. The chain links TRBV28 to TRBJ2-3, with 9 bases identical to TRBD1. The trim removed 6 bases at V and 6 bases at J, leaving 13 bases unmatched. CDR3 length: 16 residues. The germline gives CDR1 MDHEN, CDR2 SYDVKM.

The V and J genes are TRBV7-9 and TRBJ1-6; 9 bases match TRBD1. V shed 5 bases, J shed 9 bases, and the junction held 5 bases outside the gene matches. CDR1 is SEHNR, CDR2 FQNEAQ, per germline (reference sequence). This CDR3 has 14 amino acids. The CDR3 coding sequence is TGTGCCAGCAGCCAACAGGGGGCAGGTTCACCCCTCCACTTT. It specifies CASSQQGAGSPLHF.

The rearrangement links TRBV7-3 to TRBJ1-1, with D possibly TRBD1 on 5 matching bases. The V gene's germline CDR1 is SGHTA and CDR2 FQGTGA. The CDR3 sequence is 16 residues long. V lost 1 base to trimming and J lost 6 bases, with 18 bases between them. CDR3 amino acids: CASSLMGVGSYAEAFF. In DNA, the CDR3 is TGTGCCAGCAGCTTAATGGGGGTAGGGTCGTACGCTGAAGCTTTCTTT.

This chain joins TRBV6-6 and TRBJ1-4; perhaps TRBD1 as D (6 bases). This CDR3 has 12 residues. V lost 6 bases and J 4 bases, leaving 6 bases between the germline ends. Per germline, CDR1 MNHNY and CDR2 SVGAGI (reference sequence). CDR3 nucleotide sequence: TGTGCCAGCAGGGACAGTAATGAAAAACTGTTTTTT. Translated: CASRDSNEKLFF.

This clone occurred once. CDR3 in DNA: TGTGCCAGCAGCGGGCCCCTTGGGGGGAATTCACCCCTCCACTTT. As protein: CASSGPLGGNSPLHF. The rearrangement uses TRBV9 and TRBJ1-6; maybe TRBD1 (5 bases). Germline CDR1 reads SGDLS; CDR2 reads YYNGEE. The CDR3 sequence is 15 residues long. Trimming stripped 3 bases from V and 7 bases from J, with 14 bases between.

This clone is a singleton in its sample. Within the sample, other DNA sequences also encode this same CDR3. The chain employs TRBV7-9 and TRBJ2-5, with a weak D call TRBD1 (6 bases). The CDR3 is 16 amino acids. The V end was cut by 1 base, the J end by 5 bases, with 17 bases between. Per germline, CDR1 SEHNR and CDR2 FQNEAQ (reference sequence). The CDR3 region is CASSLDGGRGSETQYF. The CDR3 DNA reads TGTGCCAGCAGCTTAGATGGAGGCAGGGGAAGTGAGACCCAGTACTTC.